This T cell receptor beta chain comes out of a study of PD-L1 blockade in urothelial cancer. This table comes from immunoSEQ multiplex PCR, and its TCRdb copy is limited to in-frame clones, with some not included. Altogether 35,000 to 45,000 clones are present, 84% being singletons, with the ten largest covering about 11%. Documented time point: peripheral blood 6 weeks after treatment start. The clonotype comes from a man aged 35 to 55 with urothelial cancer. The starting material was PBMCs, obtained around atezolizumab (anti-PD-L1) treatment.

This chain's CDR3 is CASSPATGGDGELFF. The CDR3 DNA reads as TGTGCCAGCTCACCGGCGACCGGGGGAGACGGGGAGCTGTTTTTT. The rearrangement uses TRBV18 and TRBJ2-2; possible D gene TRBD2, 6 bases. The CDR3 extends over 15 amino acids. Per the germline V gene, CDR1 is KGHSH and CDR2 is LQKENI. Trimming left V 3 bases short and J 7 bases short, with 15 bases between.